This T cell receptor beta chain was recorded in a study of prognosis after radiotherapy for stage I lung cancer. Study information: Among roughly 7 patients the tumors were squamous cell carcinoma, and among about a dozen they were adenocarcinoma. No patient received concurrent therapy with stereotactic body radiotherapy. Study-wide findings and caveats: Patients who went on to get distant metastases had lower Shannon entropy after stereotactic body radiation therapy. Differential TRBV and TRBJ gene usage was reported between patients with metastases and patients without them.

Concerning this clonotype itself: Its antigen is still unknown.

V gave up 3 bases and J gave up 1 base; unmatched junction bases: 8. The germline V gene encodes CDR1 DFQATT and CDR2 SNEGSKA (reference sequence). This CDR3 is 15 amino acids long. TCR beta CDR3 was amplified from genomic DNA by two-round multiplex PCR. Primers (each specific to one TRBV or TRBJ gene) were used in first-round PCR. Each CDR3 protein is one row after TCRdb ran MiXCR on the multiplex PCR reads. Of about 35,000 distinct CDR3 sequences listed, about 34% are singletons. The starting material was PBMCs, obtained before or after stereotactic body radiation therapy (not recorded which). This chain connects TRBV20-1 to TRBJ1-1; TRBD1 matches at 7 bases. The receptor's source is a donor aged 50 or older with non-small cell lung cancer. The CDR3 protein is CSASYPGGANTEAFF. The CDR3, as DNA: TGCAGTGCTAGCTACCCAGGGGGGGCGAACACTGAAGCTTTCTTT.